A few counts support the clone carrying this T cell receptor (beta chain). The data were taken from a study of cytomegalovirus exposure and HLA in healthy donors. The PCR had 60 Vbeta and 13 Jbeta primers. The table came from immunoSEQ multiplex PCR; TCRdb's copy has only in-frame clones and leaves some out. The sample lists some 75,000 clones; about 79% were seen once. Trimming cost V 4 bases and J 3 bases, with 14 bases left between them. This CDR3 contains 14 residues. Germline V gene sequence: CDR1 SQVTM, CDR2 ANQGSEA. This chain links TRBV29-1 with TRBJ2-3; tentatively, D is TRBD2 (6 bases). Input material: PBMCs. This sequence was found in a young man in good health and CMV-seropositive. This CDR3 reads CSVVTGRRTDTQYF. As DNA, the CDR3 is TGCAGCGTTGTAACCGGGAGACGGACAGATACGCAGTATTTT.